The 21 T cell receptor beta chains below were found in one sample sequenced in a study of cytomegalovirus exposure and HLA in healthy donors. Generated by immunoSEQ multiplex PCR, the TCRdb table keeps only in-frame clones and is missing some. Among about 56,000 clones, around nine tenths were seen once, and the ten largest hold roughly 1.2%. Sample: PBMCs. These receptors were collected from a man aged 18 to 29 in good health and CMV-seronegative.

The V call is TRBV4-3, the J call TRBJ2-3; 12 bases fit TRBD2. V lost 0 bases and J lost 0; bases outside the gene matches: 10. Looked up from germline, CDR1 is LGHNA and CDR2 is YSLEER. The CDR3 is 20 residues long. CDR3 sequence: CASSQDLKTSGRTSTDTQYF. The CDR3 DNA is TGCGCCAGCAGCCAAGATCTGAAAACTAGCGGGAGGACTAGCACAGATACGCAGTATTTT.

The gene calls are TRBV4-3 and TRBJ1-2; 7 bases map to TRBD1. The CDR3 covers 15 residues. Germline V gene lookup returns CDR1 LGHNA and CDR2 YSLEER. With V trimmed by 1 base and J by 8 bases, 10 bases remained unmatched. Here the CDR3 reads CASSQAFRGSWGYTF. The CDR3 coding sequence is TGCGCCAGCAGCCAAGCCTTCAGGGGGTCTTGGGGCTACACCTTC.

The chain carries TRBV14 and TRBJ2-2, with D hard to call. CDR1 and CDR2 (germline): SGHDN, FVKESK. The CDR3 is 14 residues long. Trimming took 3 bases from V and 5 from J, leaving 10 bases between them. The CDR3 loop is CASSHLSGTGELFF. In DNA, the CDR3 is TGTGCCAGCAGCCATCTCTCCGGTACCGGGGAGCTGTTTTTT.

The chain's CDR3 is CASEDRVDEKLFF. In DNA form, the CDR3 reads TGTGCCAGTGAGGACAGGGTAGATGAAAAACTGTTTTTT. This sequence joins TRBV19 and TRBJ1-4, with TRBD1 matching over 8 bases. This CDR3 is built from 13 residues. The ends lost 8 bases at V and 6 bases at J; junction bases unmatched: 5. Germline CDR1 LNHDA, CDR2 SQIVND (reference sequence). The variable domain in full, with the rest retrieved from reference TRBV19 and TRBJ1-4, is DGGITQSPKYLFRKEGQNVTLSCEQNLNHDAMYWYRQDPGQGLRLIYYSQIVNDFQKGDIAEGYSVSREKKESFPLTVTSAQKNPTAFYLCASEDRVDEKLFFGSGTQLSVL.

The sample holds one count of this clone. This CDR3 reads CASTSGTGMNEQYF. The DNA of the CDR3 is TGTGCCAGCACCTCCGGGACAGGGATGAACGAGCAGTACTTC. The chain combines TRBV27 with TRBJ2-7, with TRBD1 identical over 9 bases. CDR1 and CDR2 from the germline V gene are MNHEY and SMNVEV (reference sequence). The CDR3 is 14 residues long. The junction had 9 bases not matched to a gene; V was cut back by 7 bases and J by 5 bases.

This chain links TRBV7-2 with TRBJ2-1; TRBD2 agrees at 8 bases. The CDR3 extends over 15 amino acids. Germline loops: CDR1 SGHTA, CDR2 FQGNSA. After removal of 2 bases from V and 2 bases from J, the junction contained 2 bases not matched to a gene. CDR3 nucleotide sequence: TGTGCCAGCAGCTTACCGGGACTAGCCTACAATGAGCAGTTCTTC. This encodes CASSLPGLAYNEQFF.

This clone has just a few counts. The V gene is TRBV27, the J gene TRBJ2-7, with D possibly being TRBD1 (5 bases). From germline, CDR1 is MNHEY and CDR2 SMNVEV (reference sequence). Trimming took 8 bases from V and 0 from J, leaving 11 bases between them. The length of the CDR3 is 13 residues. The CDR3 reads CASGLGASYEQYF. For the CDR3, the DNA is TGTGCCAGCGGGCTTGGGGCCTCCTACGAGCAGTACTTC.

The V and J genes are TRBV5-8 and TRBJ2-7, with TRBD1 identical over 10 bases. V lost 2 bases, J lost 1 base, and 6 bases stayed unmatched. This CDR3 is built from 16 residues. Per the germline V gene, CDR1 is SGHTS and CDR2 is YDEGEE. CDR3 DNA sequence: TGTGCCAGCAGCTTTCGAGGACAGGGGGTATCCTACGAGCAGTACTTC. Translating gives CASSFRGQGVSYEQYF.

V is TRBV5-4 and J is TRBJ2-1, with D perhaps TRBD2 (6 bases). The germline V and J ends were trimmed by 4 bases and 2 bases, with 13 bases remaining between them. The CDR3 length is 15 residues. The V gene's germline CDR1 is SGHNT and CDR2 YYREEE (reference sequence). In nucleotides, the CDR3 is TGTGCCAGCAGCCCTGGGGCGGGGACCTACAATGAGCAGTTCTTC. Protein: CASSPGAGTYNEQFF.

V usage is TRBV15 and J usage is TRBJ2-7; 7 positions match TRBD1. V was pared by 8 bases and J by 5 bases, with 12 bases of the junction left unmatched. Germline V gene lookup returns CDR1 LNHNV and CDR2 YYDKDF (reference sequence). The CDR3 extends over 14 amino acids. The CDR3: CATSHRDSFHEQYF. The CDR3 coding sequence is TGTGCCACCTCTCATCGGGACAGTTTTCACGAGCAGTACTTC.

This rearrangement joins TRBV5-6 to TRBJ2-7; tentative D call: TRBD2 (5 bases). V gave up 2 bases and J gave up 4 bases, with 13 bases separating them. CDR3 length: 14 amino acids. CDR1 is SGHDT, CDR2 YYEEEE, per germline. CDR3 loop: CASSLNNRGYEQYF. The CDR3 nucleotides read TGTGCCAGCAGCTTAAACAACAGAGGGTACGAGCAGTACTTC.

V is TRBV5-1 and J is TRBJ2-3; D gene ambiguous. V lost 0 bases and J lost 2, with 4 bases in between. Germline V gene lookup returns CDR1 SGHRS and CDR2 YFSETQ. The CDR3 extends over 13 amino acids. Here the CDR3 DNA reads TGCGCCAGCAGCTTGGGGCTCACAGATACGCAGTATTTT. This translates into CASSLGLTDTQYF. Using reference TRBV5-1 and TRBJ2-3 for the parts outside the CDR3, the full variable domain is KAGVTQTPRYLIKTRGQQVTLSCSPISGHRSVSWYQQTPGQGLQFLFEYFSETQRNKGNFPGRFSGRQFSNSRSEMNVSTLELGDSALYLCASSLGLTDTQYFGPGTRLTVL.

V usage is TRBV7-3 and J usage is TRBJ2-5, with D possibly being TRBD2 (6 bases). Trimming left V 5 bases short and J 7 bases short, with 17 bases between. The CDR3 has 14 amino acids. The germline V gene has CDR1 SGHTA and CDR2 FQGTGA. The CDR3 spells CASSLLAGPGTQYF. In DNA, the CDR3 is TGTGCCAGCAGCCTACTAGCTGGGCCTGGGACCCAGTACTTC.

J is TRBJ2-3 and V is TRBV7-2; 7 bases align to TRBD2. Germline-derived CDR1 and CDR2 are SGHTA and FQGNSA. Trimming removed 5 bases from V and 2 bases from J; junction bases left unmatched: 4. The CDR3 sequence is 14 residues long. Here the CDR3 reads CASSMTSTTDTQYF. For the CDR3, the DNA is TGTGCCAGCAGCATGACTAGCACCACAGATACGCAGTATTTT. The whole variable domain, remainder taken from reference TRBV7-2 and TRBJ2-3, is GAGVSQSPSNKVTEKGKDVELRCDPISGHTALYWYRQSLGQGLEFLIYFQGNSAPDKSGLPSDRFSAERTGGSVSTLTIQRTQQEDSAVYLCASSMTSTTDTQYFGPGTRLTVL.

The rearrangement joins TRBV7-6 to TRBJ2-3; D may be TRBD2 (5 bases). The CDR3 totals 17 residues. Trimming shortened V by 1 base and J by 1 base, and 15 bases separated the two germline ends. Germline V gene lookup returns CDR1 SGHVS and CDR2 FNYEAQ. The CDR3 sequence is CASSLESGGSGTDTQYF. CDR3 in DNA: TGTGCCAGCAGCTTAGAGAGTGGAGGTAGCGGCACAGATACGCAGTATTTT.

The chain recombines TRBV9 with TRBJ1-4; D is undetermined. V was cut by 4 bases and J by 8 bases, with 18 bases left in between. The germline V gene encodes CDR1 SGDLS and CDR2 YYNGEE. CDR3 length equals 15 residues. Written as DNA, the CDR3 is TGTGCCAGCAGCTCGGGGATCAGCAGATTGGAAAAACTGTTTTTT. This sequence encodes CASSSGISRLEKLFF. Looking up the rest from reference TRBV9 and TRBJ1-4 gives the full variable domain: DSGVTQTPKHLITATGQRVTLRCSPRSGDLSVYWYQQSLDQGLQFLIQYYNGEERAKGNILERFSAQQFPDLHSELNLSSLELGDSALYFCASSSGISRLEKLFFGSGTQLSVL.

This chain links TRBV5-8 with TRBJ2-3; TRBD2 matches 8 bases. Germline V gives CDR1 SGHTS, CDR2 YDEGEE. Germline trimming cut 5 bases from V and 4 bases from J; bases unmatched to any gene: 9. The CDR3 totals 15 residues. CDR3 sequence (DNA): TGTGCCAGCAGTATGAGCGGGAGAAACCCAGATACGCAGTATTTT. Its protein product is CASSMSGRNPDTQYF.

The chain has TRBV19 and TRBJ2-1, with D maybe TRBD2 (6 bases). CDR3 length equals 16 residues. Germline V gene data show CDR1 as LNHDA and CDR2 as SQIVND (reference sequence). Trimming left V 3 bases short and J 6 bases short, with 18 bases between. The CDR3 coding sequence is TGTGCCAGTAGTATTTGGCTAGATGGCGGGGCCAATGAGCAGTTCTTC. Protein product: CASSIWLDGGANEQFF.

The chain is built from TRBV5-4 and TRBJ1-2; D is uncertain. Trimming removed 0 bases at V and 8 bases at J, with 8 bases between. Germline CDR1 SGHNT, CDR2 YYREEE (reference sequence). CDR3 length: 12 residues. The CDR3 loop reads CASSLDSGGYTF. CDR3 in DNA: TGTGCCAGCAGCTTGGACAGCGGGGGCTACACCTTC.

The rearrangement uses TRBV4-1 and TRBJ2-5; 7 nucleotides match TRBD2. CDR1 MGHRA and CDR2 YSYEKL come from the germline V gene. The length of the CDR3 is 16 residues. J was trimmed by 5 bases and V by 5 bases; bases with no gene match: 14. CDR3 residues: CASSSVWGREAETQYF. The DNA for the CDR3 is TGCGCCAGCAGCTCGGTGTGGGGGAGGGAGGCCGAGACCCAGTACTTC.

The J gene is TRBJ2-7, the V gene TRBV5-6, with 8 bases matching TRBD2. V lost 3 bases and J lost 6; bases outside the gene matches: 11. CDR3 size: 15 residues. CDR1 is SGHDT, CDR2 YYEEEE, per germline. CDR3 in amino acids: CASSSLAGSQGEQYF. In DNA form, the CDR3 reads TGTGCCAGCAGCTCCTTAGCGGGGTCACAAGGCGAGCAGTACTTC.